The 31 T cell receptor beta chains presented below share a single source sample, sequenced in a study of tumor-infiltrating lymphocytes in oesophageal squamous cell carcinoma (dated by TCRdb to the mid-2010s). To prepare the library, PCR was applied. The listed sequencing device is Illumina HiSeq 2000. TCRdb reprocessed the public reads (quality trimming at Q25 with fastp, clone calling with MiXCR) and kept in-frame beta chains. Identical CDR3 proteins give one entry, which carries the most common genes and DNA. Counted in this sample were about 19,000 distinct CDR3 sequences; 40% to 50% of them appeared once. The top ten clones comprise 35% to 50% of the sample. Sequencing used esophageal tumor tissue. All receptors derive from a male donor with esophageal squamous cell carcinoma.

The chain recombines TRBV3-1 with TRBJ1-2; TRBD1 is a possible D gene (5 bases). Germline CDR1 and CDR2: LGHDT and YNNKEL (reference sequence). The CDR3 loop spans 15 amino acids. Deletions cut 5 bases from V and 2 bases from J, with 15 bases between. In DNA form, the CDR3 reads TGTGCCAGCAGCAAAAAGGGGAGCGAGAACTATGGCTACACCTTC. This encodes CASSKKGSENYGYTF.

This clonotype was recorded a few times. The rearrangement uses TRBV27 and TRBJ2-3; 7 bases line up with TRBD2. The J call is uncertain, as TRBJ2-1 better fits the DNA end. This CDR3 region has 16 residues. Germline values: CDR1 MNHEY, CDR2 SMNVEV (reference sequence). CDR3 protein: CASSLSFGGSSYEQFF. CDR3 bases: TGTGCCAGCAGTTTATCGTTCGGCGGGAGCTCCTACGAGCAGTTCTTC.

This clonotype was detected ten times or more. The genes are TRBV2 and TRBJ2-1; 13 positions match TRBD2. This CDR3 region has 16 residues. Germline V lookup: CDR1 SNHLY, CDR2 FYNNEI. The ends lost 2 bases at V and 11 bases at J; junction bases unmatched: 9. CDR3 sequence (DNA): TGTGCCAGCAGTGAACCTAGGACTAGCGGGAGCCCCAAGCAGTTCTTC. Its protein is CASSEPRTSGSPKQFF.

This clonotype was seen a handful of times. The chain has TRBV3-1 and TRBJ2-1, with D possibly called TRBD1 or TRBD2 (6 bases each). Germline V CDR1 and CDR2: LGHDT, YNNKEL (reference sequence). Trimming left V 8 bases short and J 7 bases short, with 15 bases between. The CDR3 contains 13 residues. This CDR3 is CASEGGYRNEQFF. The CDR3 region has the DNA TGTGCCAGCGAAGGGGGGTATAGGAATGAGCAGTTCTTC.

A few counts support this clonotype. The chain employs TRBV7-3 and TRBJ2-5; D remains unclear. The DNA matches TRBJ2-1 better at its end, which makes the J call doubtful. Germline CDR1 reads SGHTA; CDR2 reads FQGTGA. The CDR3 runs 12 residues. The CDR3 loop reads CASSSTHNEQFF. The CDR3, as DNA: TGTGCCAGCAGCTCAACTCACAATGAGCAGTTCTTC.

This chain connects TRBV7-9 to TRBJ1-5; D may be TRBD1 (6 bases). Germline CDR1 reads SEHNR; CDR2 reads FQNEAQ (reference sequence). The CDR3 sequence is 18 residues long. Between the trimmed V and J ends, which lost 1 base and 5 bases, there was a span of 21 bases. CDR3 sequence (DNA): TGTGCCAGCAGCTTAGAGGGGGGTTTGGGGGCCGTCGATCAGCCCCAGCATTTT. Its translation is CASSLEGGLGAVDQPQHF.

The table lists this clonotype with a few counts. Since no conserved phenylalanine or tryptophan closes the CDR3, a read error is the likely cause. It is unclear where the CDR3 begins or ends on the DNA, so no DNA is shown, and the CDR3 is as TCRdb lists it. This chain joins TRBV6-1 and TRBJ2-7; TRBD1 is taken as the D call from the table, unchecked against the DNA. The germline CDR1 and CDR2 sequences are MNHNS and SASEGT. Counting both end residues, the CDR3 totals 15 amino acids. CDR3 sequence reads: CASSDDRARGYTFGS.

Turning to this clonotype: Lacking the conserved final phenylalanine or tryptophan, this CDR3 likely reflects a read error. It is unclear where the CDR3 begins or ends on the DNA, so no DNA is shown, and the CDR3 is as TCRdb lists it. J is TRBJ2-5 and V is TRBV7-2; the table names TRBD1, a call not compared with the DNA. The CDR3 has 19 residues if both end residues are counted. Looked up from germline, CDR1 is SGHTA and CDR2 is FQGNSA. CDR3: CASSLGPGGLLRYGYTFGS.

This clonotype was observed many times. The chain uses TRBV7-9 and TRBJ2-6; D gene unclear. The V end was cut by 5 bases, the J end by 1 base, with 12 bases between. The CDR3 consists of 16 residues. Germline CDR1 reads SEHNR; CDR2 reads FQNEAQ (reference sequence). CDR3 loop: CASSHTQSSGANVLTF. The CDR3 DNA is TGTGCCAGCAGCCATACACAGAGTTCTGGGGCCAACGTCCTGACTTTC. Filled out from reference TRBV7-9 and TRBJ2-6, the complete variable domain reads DTGVSQNPRHKITKRGQNVTFRCDPISEHNRLYWYRQTLGQGPEFLTYFQNEAQLEKSRLLSDRFSAERPKGSFSTLEIQRTEQGDSAMYLCASSHTQSSGANVLTFGAGSRLTVL.

This clonotype was observed a few times. This chain connects TRBV7-2 to TRBJ2-7, with D unresolved. The DNA matches TRBJ2-5 better at its end, which makes the J call doubtful. This CDR3 spans 14 amino acids. Germline lookup yields CDR1 SGHTA and CDR2 FQGNSA. CDR3 bases: TGTGCCAGCAGCCCGAGACTTTCGGAAGAGACCCAGTACTTC. Residues: CASSPRLSEETQYF.

A few counts support this clonotype. Written as DNA, the CDR3 is TGTGCCATCGGACAGGGTGCTGAAGCTTTCTTT. This sequence encodes CAIGQGAEAFF. The V and J genes are TRBV6-1 and TRBJ1-1, with 8 positions matching TRBD1. There are 11 residues in the CDR3. The V gene end was trimmed by 10 bases and the J gene end by 6 bases; junction bases not matched to a gene: 4. The germline CDR1 and CDR2 sequences are MNHNS and SASEGT.

The CDR3 protein is CASSYSPNEQFF. DNA of the CDR3: TGTGCCAGCAGTTACTCACCTAATGAGCAGTTCTTC. J is TRBJ2-5 and V is TRBV6-6; D is undetermined. The J call may be faulty, since TRBJ2-1 better matches the DNA end. CDR1 and CDR2 (germline): MNHNY, SVGAGI (reference sequence). This CDR3 region has 12 residues.

This clonotype was seen at least ten times. V and J are TRBV6-1 and TRBJ2-1; D may be TRBD2 (5 bases). Trimming left V 6 bases short and J 1 base short, with 10 bases between. Germline V CDR1 and CDR2: MNHNS, SASEGT. The CDR3 consists of 14 residues. In nucleotides, the CDR3 is TGTGCCAGCAGCTTCTCGGGATCCTACAATGAGCAGTTCTTC. Translating it yields CASSFSGSYNEQFF.

This clonotype showed up many times. The rearrangement uses TRBV11-1 and TRBJ2-7, with TRBD1 matching 11 bases. Per germline, CDR1 SGHAT and CDR2 FQDESV (reference sequence). Losses at the gene ends were 4 bases for V and 2 bases for J; bases not matched to a gene: 4. This CDR3 has 15 amino acids. The CDR3 sequence is CASSSRTGGTYEQYF. As DNA, the CDR3 is TGTGCCAGCAGCTCACGGACAGGGGGCACCTACGAGCAGTACTTC.

This clonotype was picked up a small number of times. The chain has TRBV5-1 and TRBJ2-1; weak D call: TRBD2 (6 bases). Trimming shortened V by 4 bases and J by 3 bases, and 11 bases separated the two germline ends. This CDR3 has 14 amino acids. CDR1 is SGHRS, CDR2 YFSETQ, per germline. Here the CDR3 DNA reads TGCGCCAGCAGCCCAGGGACTTACTACAATGAGCAGTTCTTC. Translation: CASSPGTYYNEQFF.

This clonotype occurred many times. V usage is TRBV6-6 and J usage is TRBJ2-1; 8 bases align to TRBD1. CDR1 MNHNY and CDR2 SVGAGI come from the germline V gene (reference sequence). The CDR3 has 15 residues. V lost 2 bases, J lost 5 bases, and 5 bases stayed unmatched. The CDR3 reads CASSYQQGGDNEQFF. The DNA of the CDR3 is TGTGCCAGCAGTTACCAACAGGGGGGAGACAATGAGCAGTTCTTC.

J is TRBJ2-5 and V is TRBV5-6, with 9 bases lining up with TRBD1. The assigned J gene may be wrong: the sequence end matches TRBJ2-7 better. This CDR3 is 14 amino acids long. The germline V gene has CDR1 SGHDT and CDR2 YYEEEE. CDR3 sequence (DNA): TGTGCCAGCAGCAGACCCGGGACAGGGAACGAGCAGTACTTC. Its protein product is CASSRPGTGNEQYF.

This clonotype was picked up many times. The chain links TRBV12-5 to TRBJ2-3; 14 nucleotides match TRBD2. The DNA end favors TRBJ2-7, so the J call may be wrong. Germline CDR1 is LGHNT and CDR2 is FRNRAP. This CDR3 comprises 16 residues. The CDR3 sequence: CASGSGLAGGYNEQYF. The CDR3 nucleotides read TGTGCTAGTGGTTCCGGACTAGCGGGAGGATACAATGAGCAGTACTTC.

The chain carries TRBV28 and TRBJ2-4; no reliable D call. The DNA end is a closer match to TRBJ2-1, so the J assignment may be wrong. CDR1 MDHEN and CDR2 SYDVKM come from the germline V gene. This CDR3 is built from 14 residues. CDR3 sequence: CASSLAYSYNEQFF. The CDR3 nucleotides are TGTGCCAGCAGTTTAGCGTACAGCTACAATGAGCAGTTCTTC.

CDR3 loop: CASSPLAGTGSYEQYF. CDR3 bases: TGTGCCAGCAGCCCCCTCGCCGGGACAGGGTCGTACGAGCAGTACTTC. This chain connects TRBV7-2 to TRBJ2-7; TRBD1 agrees at 9 bases. Germline V CDR1 and CDR2: SGHTA, FQGNSA. This CDR3 is 16 amino acids long. J lost 4 bases, V lost 5 bases, and 12 bases had no gene match. Together with reference TRBV7-2 and TRBJ2-7, the CDR3 gives the full variable domain: GAGVSQSPSNKVTEKGKDVELRCDPISGHTALYWYRQSLGQGLEFLIYFQGNSAPDKSGLPSDRFSAERTGGSVSTLTIQRTQQEDSAVYLCASSPLAGTGSYEQYFGPGTRLTVT.

Remarks on this clonotype: No conserved phenylalanine or tryptophan is present at the end of the CDR3, so a read error is the likely explanation. Because the CDR3's place on the DNA is in doubt, the DNA is left out and the CDR3 is given as listed by TCRdb. The CDR3 is CASGGGYYGYTFGS. The chain employs TRBV6-1 and TRBJ2-7. Germline V gene sequence: CDR1 MNHNS, CDR2 SASEGT. The length of the CDR3 is 14 amino acids, counting both ends.

The V gene is TRBV6-5, the J gene TRBJ2-1, with 9 nucleotides matching TRBD1. The trim removed 5 bases at V and 9 bases at J, leaving 14 bases unmatched. CDR1 is MNHEY, CDR2 SVGAGI, per germline. This CDR3 is built from 16 residues. This chain's CDR3 is CASSESAGTGYPEQFF. In nucleotides, the CDR3 is TGTGCCAGCAGTGAAAGTGCGGGGACAGGGTATCCTGAGCAGTTCTTC.

There are many counts of this clonotype. The rearrangement links TRBV12-3 or TRBV12-4 to TRBJ2-7, with 10 bases aligning to TRBD1. The V segment lost 3 bases and the J segment 3 bases; nucleotides outside the gene matches: 14. The CDR3 covers 18 residues. This CDR3 reads CASSLVLTSGQGFYEQYF. As DNA, the CDR3 is TGTGCCAGCAGTTTGGTCCTGACTTCGGGACAGGGGTTCTACGAGCAGTACTTC.

This clonotype was observed at least ten times. The chain carries TRBV6-6 and TRBJ1-6; no clear D. Germline CDR1 MNHNY, CDR2 SVGAGI (reference sequence). The V end lost 0 bases, the J end lost 7 bases, and 4 bases lay between the germline ends. CDR3 length: 13 amino acids. The CDR3 loop reads CASSYSRNSPLHF. CDR3 nucleotides: TGTGCCAGCAGTTACTCGAGGAATTCACCCCTCCACTTT.

As for this clonotype: The conserved final phenylalanine or tryptophan is absent from the CDR3, which likely points to a read error. It is unclear where the CDR3 begins or ends on the DNA, so no DNA is shown, and the CDR3 is as TCRdb lists it. J is TRBJ2-7 and V is TRBV28; the table names TRBD1, a call not compared with the DNA. The CDR3 extends over 15 residues, inclusive of both ends. CDR1 and CDR2 from the germline V gene are MDHEN and SYDVKM. CDR3 loop: CASSPPGNYGYTFGS.

This clonotype has more than one count but fewer than ten. This sequence joins TRBV4-2 and TRBJ1-2, with a possible D match to TRBD1 (6 bases). Looked up from germline, CDR1 is LGHNA and CDR2 is YNFKEQ. The CDR3 is 17 amino acids. Deletions cut 5 bases from V and 0 bases from J, with 19 bases between. CDR3 amino acids: CASSSLEGGTANYGYTF. DNA of the CDR3: TGTGCCAGCAGCTCACTCGAGGGGGGGACCGCTAACTATGGCTACACCTTC.

In this sample, this clonotype turned up once. This sequence joins TRBV7-9 and TRBJ2-5, with 13 bases matching TRBD2. The CDR3 contains 18 residues. The V gene end was trimmed by 5 bases and the J gene end by 4 bases; junction bases not matched to a gene: 13. The germline CDR1 and CDR2 sequences are SEHNR and FQNEAQ (reference sequence). CDR3 amino acids: CASSPGPGLAGDRETQYF. CDR3 nucleotides: TGTGCCAGCAGCCCCGGGCCTGGACTAGCGGGAGACCGAGAGACCCAGTACTTC.

The genes are TRBV7-3 and TRBJ2-3; unclear D gene. The CDR3 consists of 14 residues. From germline, CDR1 is SGHTA and CDR2 FQGTGA. The V and J ends lost 5 bases and 0 bases respectively, with 9 bases between them. The CDR3 reads CASSPGLSTDTQYF. For the CDR3, the DNA is TGTGCCAGCAGCCCGGGCTTAAGCACAGATACGCAGTATTTT. Based on the CDR3 plus reference TRBV7-3 and TRBJ2-3, the full variable domain is GAGVSQTPSNKVTEKGKYVELRCDPISGHTALYWYRQSLGQGPEFLIYFQGTGAADDSGLPNDRFFAVRPEGSVSTLKIQRTERGDSAVYLCASSPGLSTDTQYFGPGTRLTVL.

At least ten counts were recorded for this clonotype. One base away lies a much larger clone, so this may be a sequencing read error. This chain joins TRBV7-9 and TRBJ2-1, with D uncertain. The DNA end lines up better with TRBJ2-7; the J call may be wrong. Germline-derived CDR1 and CDR2 are SEHNR and FQNEAQ (reference sequence). The CDR3 extends over 14 amino acids. The chain's CDR3 is CASSQARSYNEQYF. For the CDR3, the DNA is TGTGCCAGCAGCCAGGCCCGCTCCTACAATGAGCAGTACTTC.

This clonotype was counted ten times or more. Being one base from a much bigger clone, this may be a read error. V gene TRBV7-2 combines with J gene TRBJ2-5, with D possibly called TRBD1 or TRBD2 (5 bases each). This CDR3 has 13 residues. V was clipped by 5 bases and J by 11 bases, with 18 bases between them. Per germline, CDR1 SGHTA and CDR2 FQGNSA. The CDR3 DNA reads TGTGCCAGCAGCCATACGTGGGGGAATGAGCAGTACTTC. Amino acids: CASSHTWGNEQYF.

This chain links TRBV6-4 with TRBJ2-5, with D perhaps TRBD2 (6 bases). The J call could be wrong; TRBJ2-1 is a better fit for the DNA end. The germline CDR1 and CDR2 sequences are MRHNA and SNTAGT. The CDR3 consists of 15 residues. This CDR3 reads CASSAPEGIYNEQFF. CDR3 in DNA: TGTGCCAGCAGTGCCCCGGAGGGTATCTACAATGAGCAGTTCTTC.